This T cell receptor beta chain was captured in a study of identical twins. This clonotype was counted a few times. The antigen is not known. In germline, CDR1 is LNHNV, CDR2 YYDKDF (reference sequence). The V and J ends lost 0 bases and 6 bases respectively, with 12 bases between them. CDR3 length equals 15 residues. From the 5' RACE reads, TCRdb called clonotypes with MiXCR, one entry per CDR3 protein. This table has about 200,000 distinct CDR3 sequences, 6.5% to 8.5% appearing once. Study-wide results and caveats: Abundant cord blood beta clonotypes carried fewer insertions; memory repertoires showed none. An excess of low generation probability was shown by twin-shared out-of-frame alpha sequences.

These data were likewise used in another study, on yellow fever vaccine responses in identical twins. That work contributes: Each twin's T cell response to the vaccine was reported to look partly convergent and partly personalized.

The sample comprised memory (CD45RO+) T cells sorted from blood. The V and J genes are TRBV15 and TRBJ2-1; D possibly corresponds to TRBD1 (6 bases). This TCR was sampled from a woman aged 18 to 35 in good health. The CDR3 sequence is CATSRDPNRANEQFF. CDR3 sequence (DNA): TGTGCCACCAGCAGAGATCCAAACAGGGCCAATGAGCAGTTCTTC. The variable domain in full, completed from reference TRBV15 and TRBJ2-1, reads DAMVIQNPRYQVTQFGKPVTLSCSQTLNHNVMYWYQQKSSQAPKLLFHYYDKDFNNEADTPDNFQSRRPNTSFCFLDIRSPGLGDTAMYLCATSRDPNRANEQFFGPGTRLTVL.